This TCR beta chain stems from a study of cytomegalovirus exposure and HLA in healthy donors. Study results and caveats: An analysis was carried out later, and it reportedly showed fewer N-insertions in an Asian-associated ancestry cluster than the approximately 700-donor mean. Follow-up analysis later connected one missense variant in DCLRE1C with trimming of TCR beta V- and J-genes. Most TCR sequences were rare, but some public TCRs occurred in many donors. In vitro work confirmed that a few CMV-associated chains recognize CMV antigens.

Researchers ran the PCR with 60 Vbeta and 13 Jbeta primers. Produced via immunoSEQ multiplex PCR; TCRdb's table is partial and in-frame only. The sample holds tens of thousands of clones, about 57% seen once. Germline V CDR1 and CDR2: SSHAT, FNYEAQ (reference sequence). The CDR3 is made up of 14 amino acids. Comment on this clone: Its antigen is unknown. The junction departs from the called germline gene at one end, perhaps through a read error.

The sequence was obtained from a human donor in good health. The chain is built from TRBV7-7 and TRBJ2-5; 7 positions agree with TRBD1. Input material: PBMCs. CDR3 bases: TGTGCTAGCAGCGCGACAGGGAATCAAGAGACCCAGTACTTC. It encodes CASSATGNQETQYF.